The entry below describes one T cell receptor beta chain. Its antigen is as yet unknown. Amplification used 60 Vbeta primers and 13 Jbeta primers. Produced via immunoSEQ multiplex PCR; TCRdb's table is partial and in-frame only. Seen here are 130,000 or so clones, over 70% observed once, and the top ten hold roughly 1.5%. The sample is drawn from a study of cytomegalovirus exposure and HLA in healthy donors. About the study: In a previous analysis, 110 million or so unique TCR beta sequences were found from some 180 million T cells. General observations from the study: Whilst most TCR sequences proved rare, a subset of public TCRs occurred across many donors. When analyzed later, a missense DCLRE1C variant was found to be linked to TCR beta V- and J-gene trimming.

All the people who gave samples were healthy bone marrow donors. Sequencing input: PBMCs. The sequence came from a woman aged 18 to 35 in good health and CMV-seronegative.

The CDR3 bases are TGTGCCAGTAGTTTGGGGACAGGGCCCTACATGAGCAATCAGCCCCAGCATTTT. Amino acid sequence: CASSLGTGPYMSNQPQHF. V and J are TRBV19 and TRBJ1-5; the match to TRBD1 covers 9 bases. Trimming removed 5 bases from V and 1 base from J; junction bases left unmatched: 12. The germline V gene encodes CDR1 LNHDA and CDR2 SQIVND (reference sequence). The CDR3 totals 18 residues.